The 21 T cell receptor beta chains below were found in one sample sequenced in a study of T cell responses to AZD1222 COVID-19 vaccine. This table comes from immunoSEQ multiplex PCR, and its TCRdb copy is limited to in-frame clones, with some not included. Counted here are about 56,000 clones, roughly 90% occurring once; the ten biggest clones make up 6% to 7.5%. The sample consisted of peripheral blood, taken 28 days after the second AZD1222 dose. Receptors originate from an adult who received the AZD1222 COVID-19 vaccine.

The V call is TRBV7-3, the J call TRBJ2-6, with D unresolved. This CDR3 is 15 amino acids long. V lost 4 bases, J lost 8 bases, and 15 bases lay in between. CDR1 is SGHTA, CDR2 FQGTGA, per germline. For the CDR3, the DNA is TGTGCCAGCAGCTCACAGCCTCTCACGACCAACGTCCTGACTTTC. Its protein product is CASSSQPLTTNVLTF.

The chain is built from TRBV7-2 and TRBJ1-2, with a weak D call TRBD1 (5 bases). The CDR3 consists of 15 residues. The ends were cut back, 1 base at V and 8 bases at J, with 17 bases in the middle. The germline V gene encodes CDR1 SGHTA and CDR2 FQGNSA. The CDR3 is CASSLETRGLGGYTF. CDR3 nucleotide sequence: TGTGCCAGCAGCTTAGAGACAAGGGGATTAGGAGGCTACACCTTC.

This chain links TRBV7-9 with TRBJ2-7; 7 bases align to TRBD2. The ends lost 5 bases at V and 9 bases at J; junction bases unmatched: 10. Per the germline V gene, CDR1 is SEHNR and CDR2 is FQNEAQ (reference sequence). The CDR3 is made up of 13 amino acids. CDR3 in amino acids: CASSPPGGVAQYF. Here the CDR3 DNA reads TGTGCCAGCAGCCCCCCTGGGGGGGTAGCGCAGTACTTC.

The chain couples TRBV28 to TRBJ2-3, with a possible D match to TRBD2 (6 bases). The CDR3 covers 16 residues. V dropped 1 base and J dropped 8 bases, with 19 bases sitting between them. CDR1 and CDR2 from the germline V gene are MDHEN and SYDVKM. The CDR3 region is CASSLFPGLRRPTQYF. The CDR3 DNA follows: TGTGCCAGCAGTTTATTCCCGGGACTGCGTCGGCCTACGCAGTATTTT.

The chain carries TRBV4-3 and TRBJ2-5; D is ambiguous. Germline V gives CDR1 LGHNA, CDR2 YSLEER. The CDR3 contains 13 residues. With 0 bases removed from V and 7 bases from J, the gap between germline ends came to 9 bases. The DNA for the CDR3 is TGCGCCAGCAGCCAAGACGTCTTTAGGACCCAGTACTTC. This sequence encodes CASSQDVFRTQYF.

The chain employs TRBV6-1 and TRBJ1-4; no reliable D call. The CDR3 is 16 amino acids. The V and J ends lost 4 bases and 6 bases respectively, with 18 bases between them. Germline V gene lookup returns CDR1 MNHNS and CDR2 SASEGT. Here the CDR3 reads CASSVTYARGDEKLFF. CDR3 bases: TGTGCCAGCAGTGTGACCTACGCGCGTGGGGATGAAAAACTGTTTTTT.

V gene TRBV15 combines with J gene TRBJ2-7; D gene ambiguous. This CDR3 region has 13 residues. From germline, CDR1 is LNHNV and CDR2 YYDKDF (reference sequence). Trimming left V 2 bases short and J 6 bases short, with 11 bases between. The CDR3 region is CATSRPVTPEQYF. The CDR3 DNA reads TGTGCCACCAGCAGACCCGTTACCCCCGAGCAGTACTTC.

The rearrangement joins TRBV29-1 to TRBJ1-1, with a possible D match to TRBD1 (5 bases). Germline V gene lookup returns CDR1 SQVTM and CDR2 ANQGSEA. This CDR3 has 16 amino acids. V was trimmed by 0 bases and J by 0 bases, leaving 14 bases between them. CDR3 sequence: CSVEDLPGRMNTEAFF. The CDR3 DNA reads TGCAGCGTTGAAGATCTGCCGGGACGGATGAACACTGAAGCTTTCTTT.

This clone was counted between two and nine times. V usage is TRBV6-5 and J usage is TRBJ1-5; D might be TRBD1 (5 bases). Looked up from germline, CDR1 is MNHEY and CDR2 is SVGAGI. The V and J ends lost 11 bases and 2 bases respectively, with 13 bases between them. The CDR3 runs 13 residues. CDR3 amino acids: CAHRRGGNQPQHF. The CDR3 coding sequence is TGTGCCCACAGGAGGGGAGGCAATCAGCCCCAGCATTTT.

The CDR3 DNA reads as TGTGCCAGCAGCCATGGACCCATTTCCTACGAGCAGTACTTC. Residues: CASSHGPISYEQYF. The V gene is TRBV4-2, the J gene TRBJ2-7; unclear D gene. The CDR3 contains 14 residues. V dropped 3 bases and J dropped 1 base, with 10 bases sitting between them. Germline-derived CDR1 and CDR2 are LGHNA and YNFKEQ.

The chain carries TRBV6-5 and TRBJ2-2, with TRBD2 matching 7 bases. The CDR3 sequence is 15 residues long. CDR1 and CDR2 from the germline V gene are MNHEY and SVGAGI. Trimming cost V 7 bases and J 2 bases; bases outside gene matches: 7. The CDR3 region has the DNA TGTGCCAGCAATGGGAGGGGCTATAACACCGGGGAGCTGTTTTTT. Translation: CASNGRGYNTGELFF.

The V call is TRBV18, the J call TRBJ2-1, with 10 bases aligning to TRBD2. The CDR3 runs to 16 residues. From germline, CDR1 is KGHSH and CDR2 LQKENI. J was trimmed by 6 bases and V by 2 bases; bases with no gene match: 7. The CDR3 spells CASSPFSPSGGNEQFF. The CDR3 DNA sequence: TGTGCCAGCTCACCATTCAGTCCTAGCGGGGGCAATGAGCAGTTCTTC.

CDR3 in amino acids: CASSPRVTNEKLFF. As DNA, the CDR3 is TGTGCCAGCAGCCCCAGGGTAACTAATGAAAAACTGTTTTTT. V and J are TRBV3-1 (or the pseudogene TRBV3-2) and TRBJ1-4, with D perhaps matching TRBD1 (5 bases). Germline V gene sequence: CDR1 LGHDT, CDR2 YNNKEL (reference sequence). V lost 4 bases and J lost 1, with 7 bases in between. The CDR3 sequence is 14 residues long.

The genes are TRBV7-2 and TRBJ1-2, with D uncertain. Germline V gene sequence: CDR1 SGHTA, CDR2 FQGNSA. V shed 1 base and J shed 4 bases, with 13 bases lying between them. The CDR3 length is 15 residues. CDR3 in DNA: TGTGCCAGCAGCTTAGACCTCCAGGCGGGCTATGGCTACACCTTC. It codes for CASSLDLQAGYGYTF.

The chain recombines TRBV5-4 with TRBJ2-5; tentative D call: TRBD2 (6 bases). CDR3 length: 13 amino acids. Trimming left V 2 bases short and J 4 bases short, with 9 bases between. Looked up from germline, CDR1 is SGHNT and CDR2 is YYREEE (reference sequence). The CDR3 DNA reads TGTGCCAGCAGCTTCGACGGGGGAGAGACCCAGTACTTC. It codes for CASSFDGGETQYF.

The CDR3 here is CASSYSLAGTYEQYF. CDR3 coding DNA: TGTGCCAGCAGTTACTCGCTAGCGGGGACCTACGAGCAGTACTTC. The chain uses TRBV6-5 and TRBJ2-7; TRBD2 matches at 9 bases. Germline V lookup: CDR1 MNHEY, CDR2 SVGAGI. The ends lost 0 bases at V and 2 bases at J; junction bases unmatched: 2. CDR3 length: 15 residues.

This clone was observed a handful of times. The chain couples TRBV30 to TRBJ2-7; perhaps TRBD2 as D (6 bases). The germline V gene encodes CDR1 GTSNPN and CDR2 SVGIG (reference sequence). Trimming took off 4 bases at V and 0 bases at J, with 19 bases between the two ends. The CDR3 has 16 residues. CDR3 nucleotide sequence: TGTGCCTGGAATTACCTCCGGACGGGGGACTCCTACGAGCAGTACTTC. The encoded protein is CAWNYLRTGDSYEQYF.

The chain links TRBV5-6 to TRBJ1-2, with TRBD1 matching over 7 bases. Germline V CDR1 and CDR2: SGHDT, YYEEEE. J lost 7 bases, V lost 4 bases, and 13 bases had no gene match. This CDR3 is built from 15 residues. CDR3 bases: TGTGCCAGCAGCGATCCGACAGGGAGGCGGCGTGGCTACACCTTC. Its translation is CASSDPTGRRRGYTF.

V gene TRBV7-9 combines with J gene TRBJ2-2; the D gene is possibly TRBD1 (6 bases). This CDR3 is built from 16 residues. Germline V lookup: CDR1 SEHNR, CDR2 FQNEAQ (reference sequence). V shed 5 bases and J shed 3 bases, with 16 bases lying between them. The CDR3 region has the DNA TGTGCCAGCAGCCCGAGGGGGTTCGTGGACACCGGGGAGCTGTTTTTT. Translating gives CASSPRGFVDTGELFF.

This clone has just one count. The rearrangement links TRBV24-1 to TRBJ2-2, with TRBD1 as a possible D gene (6 bases). Trimming took off 8 bases at V and 6 bases at J, with 12 bases between the two ends. The CDR3 loop spans 13 amino acids. CDR1 is KGHDR, CDR2 SFDVKD, per germline. The CDR3 sequence is CATNRDGAGELFF. The DNA of the CDR3 is TGTGCCACCAACAGGGATGGTGCCGGGGAGCTGTTTTTT.

This rearrangement joins TRBV4-2 to TRBJ2-3; D is ambiguous. The germline V and J ends were trimmed by 1 base and 2 bases, with 7 bases remaining between them. Germline loops: CDR1 LGHNA, CDR2 YNFKEQ. The CDR3 is 14 residues long. In nucleotides, the CDR3 is TGTGCCAGCAGCCAAGGACACCACACAGATACGCAGTATTTT. Its translation: CASSQGHHTDTQYF.